The rows below give T cell receptor beta chains drawn from one sample of a study of control samples from healthy donors and cancer patients. Libraries were prepared by immunoSEQ multiplex PCR; TCRdb keeps only in-frame clonotypes and omits some of them. Of 75,000 to 100,000 clones listed, about 85% were seen once; the top ten hold 1.3%. Sequencing was done on a sample of blood. The receptors stem from a woman between 45 and 65 years old in good health. The CDR3 runs from the conserved cysteine through the conserved F or W. The D gene is left open where the match is weak. The listing skips clone size in some rows; elsewhere it reads once, few, many or a size class.

TRBJ2-5 | TRBD2 | once | TRBV6-2/TRBV6-3 | CASSSLAGGLYF | TGTGCCAGCAGTTCACTAGCGGGGGGCCTCTACTTC
TRBJ2-7 | NA | NA | TRBV5-1 | CASSWEGTVSYEQYF | TGCGCCAGCAGCTGGGAGGGGACAGTCTCCTACGAGCAGTACTTC
TRBJ2-1 | TRBD2 | NA | TRBV27 | CASSLGLAGISYNEQFF | TGTGCCAGCAGTTTGGGACTAGCGGGAATTTCCTACAATGAGCAGTTCTTC
TRBJ2-3 | TRBD2 | NA | TRBV6-2/TRBV6-3 | CASSYPDQRTSGGAWSDTQYF | TGTGCCAGCAGTTACCCGGACCAACGGACTAGCGGGGGGGCCTGGTCAGATACGCAGTATTTT
TRBJ2-3 | TRBD2 | NA | TRBV5-1 | CASSSGLRTSGGDPTDTQYF | TGCGCCAGCAGCTCCGGTTTGCGGACTAGCGGGGGGGACCCCACAGATACGCAGTATTTT
TRBJ2-7 | TRBD2 | NA | TRBV6-5 | CASHSGTTYEQYF | TGTGCCAGCCATAGCGGGACCACCTACGAGCAGTACTTC
TRBJ1-2 | TRBD1 | NA | TRBV6-2/TRBV6-3 | CASSRPGQGDYGYTF | TGTGCCAGCAGCCGTCCGGGACAGGGAGACTATGGCTACACCTTC
TRBJ2-7 | NA | NA | TRBV13 | CASSAEGGSSYEQYF | TGTGCCAGCAGCGCGGAGGGTGGGAGCTCCTACGAGCAGTACTTC
TRBJ2-3 | TRBD2 | NA | TRBV6-5 | CASSRGGRADTQYF | TGTGCCAGCAGTCGCGGGGGGCGGGCGGATACGCAGTATTTT
TRBJ1-6 | NA | NA | TRBV28 | CASTGSHNSPLHF | TGTGCCAGCACAGGCAGCCATAATTCACCCCTCCACTTT
TRBJ1-1 | TRBD1 | NA | TRBV7-8 | CASSILRTGNTEAFF | TGTGCCAGCAGCATACTAAGGACAGGGAACACTGAAGCTTTCTTT
TRBJ1-2 | TRBD1 | NA | TRBV5-1 | CASSRGQGSSSSYTF | TGCGCCAGCAGCCGGGGACAGGGGTCCTCTTCGAGCTACACCTTC
TRBJ2-2 | NA | NA | TRBV9 | CASSVNTGELFF | TGTGCCAGCAGCGTTAACACCGGGGAGCTGTTTTTT
TRBJ2-4 | TRBD2 | once | TRBV7-2 | CASSLGSGGAKNIQYF | TGTGCCAGCAGCTTGGGTAGCGGGGGAGCCAAAAACATTCAGTACTTC
TRBJ2-3 | NA | NA | TRBV3-1/TRBV3-2 | CASSQGPGAGTDTQYF | TGTGCCAGCAGCCAAGGGCCAGGGGCAGGCACAGATACGCAGTATTTT
TRBJ2-1 | NA | few | TRBV11-2 | CASSQGAVSGWGEQFF | TGTGCCAGCAGCCAAGGGGCGGTATCCGGTTGGGGTGAGCAGTTCTTC
TRBJ1-5 | TRBD1 | few | TRBV6-6 | CASSLEPGGNGNQPQHF | TGTGCCAGCAGTCTCGAACCAGGGGGCAACGGCAATCAGCCCCAGCATTTT
TRBJ1-2 | NA | NA | TRBV11-2 | CASSLGQYYGYTF | TGTGCCAGCAGCTTAGGGCAGTACTATGGCTACACCTTC
TRBJ1-1 | NA | NA | TRBV2 | CASSEWTANTEAFF | TGTGCCAGCAGTGAGTGGACAGCGAACACTGAAGCTTTCTTT
TRBJ1-2 | TRBD1 | NA | TRBV27 | CASSLLGPGGQGSYGYTF | TGTGCCAGCAGTTTGTTAGGCCCCGGGGGACAGGGGTCCTATGGCTACACCTTC
TRBJ2-3 | NA | NA | TRBV5-4 | CASSLSRGAVTDTQYF | TGTGCCAGCAGCTTGTCCAGGGGCGCGGTCACAGATACGCAGTATTTT
TRBJ2-1 | NA | medium-sized | TRBV29-1 | CSVHTNGREQFF | TGCAGCGTTCATACCAACGGGCGTGAGCAGTTCTTC
TRBJ2-5 | TRBD2 | NA | TRBV9 | CASSVGAGAGETQYF | TGTGCCAGCAGCGTAGGGGCGGGAGCGGGGGAGACCCAGTACTTC
TRBJ2-1 | TRBD2 | NA | TRBV2 | CASSNSVAGVNEQFF | TGTGCCAGCTCTAATTCGGTAGCGGGAGTAAATGAGCAGTTCTTC
TRBJ2-2 | NA | many | TRBV23-1 | CASSLTAEGGELFF | TGCGCCAGCAGTCTCACAGCTGAAGGCGGGGAGCTGTTTTTT
TRBJ1-1 | TRBD1 | NA | TRBV19 | CASRNTGAKNTEAFF | TGTGCCAGTAGGAACACAGGGGCAAAAAACACTGAAGCTTTCTTT
TRBJ2-2 | NA | NA | TRBV9 | CASSPPRQGGTGELFF | TGTGCCAGCAGCCCCCCACGGCAGGGGGGCACCGGGGAGCTGTTTTTT